Each of the 4 T cell receptor beta chains below was sequenced from the same sample in a study of beta chain features in type 1 diabetes. Their specific antigens are unknown. General observations from the study: Shorter TCRB CDR3s, moderately but significantly so, marked every one of the four CD4+ subsets in Type 1 diabetes patients.

The isolated RNA, all of it, was reverse transcribed, so expressed TCRB transcripts were what got sequenced. The data were produced by immunoSEQ multiplex PCR, yet TCRdb's version contains in-frame clones alone and is incomplete. Of about 260,000 clones listed, roughly 22% were seen once; the top ten hold less than 0.03%. Material for sequencing was naive CD4+ T cells from blood. The receptors were gathered from a woman aged 40 to 50 with type 1 diabetes.

The V call is TRBV10-3, the J call TRBJ2-1; D not certain. The V end was cut by 4 bases, the J end by 8 bases, with 12 bases between. Germline CDR1 and CDR2: ENHRY and SYGVKD. The CDR3 covers 13 residues. CDR3 protein: CAISGWVADEQFF. The CDR3 DNA follows: TGTGCCATCAGTGGGTGGGTGGCGGATGAGCAGTTCTTC.

The chain joins TRBV29-1 to TRBJ1-1; D remains ambiguous. There are 11 residues in the CDR3. V was trimmed by 5 bases and J by 10 bases, leaving 14 bases between them. The germline CDR1 and CDR2 sequences are SQVTM and ANQGSEA. CDR3 amino acids: CSVQTAGRAFF. CDR3 DNA: TGCAGCGTTCAAACGGCGGGGAGAGCTTTCTTT. Full variable domain (missing parts from reference TRBV29-1 and TRBJ1-1): SAVISQKPSRDICQRGTSLTIQCQVDSQVTMMFWYRQQPGQSLTLIATANQGSEATYESGFVIDKFPISRPNLTFSTLTVSNMSPEDSSIYLCSVQTAGRAFFGQGTRLTVV.

This chain connects TRBV2 to TRBJ1-2, with 8 bases matching TRBD1. Germline CDR1 and CDR2: SNHLY and FYNNEI. J lost 3 bases, V lost 6 bases, and 3 bases had no gene match. The CDR3 covers 13 residues. CDR3 region: CASSPGQDYGYTF. DNA of the CDR3: TGTGCCAGCAGCCCGGGACAGGACTATGGCTACACCTTC.

The chain recombines TRBV15 with TRBJ2-7, with 7 bases matching TRBD1. The CDR3 contains 15 residues. The trim removed 3 bases at V and 0 bases at J, leaving 5 bases unmatched. The germline CDR1 and CDR2 sequences are LNHNV and YYDKDF (reference sequence). The CDR3 spells CATSRETGFSYEQYF. The CDR3 DNA reads as TGTGCCACCAGCAGGGAGACAGGGTTCTCCTACGAGCAGTACTTC.